This TCR beta chain was sequenced during a study of blood T cells in healthy people across ages. It was with a sample-barcoded 5' primer and a J-beta primer mix that a second PCR of about 6 to 12 cycles was run. One entry per CDR3 protein, called by TCRdb with MiXCR from the 5' RACE reads. Among roughly 570,000 distinct CDR3 sequences listed, 27% were seen once. In germline, CDR1 is SNHLY, CDR2 FYNNEI. Unmatched junction bases numbered 7, after V lost 6 bases and J lost 3 bases. This CDR3 has 14 amino acids. This clonotype was seen more than once but under ten times. V and J are TRBV2 and TRBJ2-7, with TRBD1 identical over 8 bases. The sample was blood. The sequence came from a woman between 65 and 79 years old in good health. CDR3 bases: TGTGCCAGCAGGTCCGGGACAGGAGGCTACGAGCAGTACTTC. As protein: CASRSGTGGYEQYF.